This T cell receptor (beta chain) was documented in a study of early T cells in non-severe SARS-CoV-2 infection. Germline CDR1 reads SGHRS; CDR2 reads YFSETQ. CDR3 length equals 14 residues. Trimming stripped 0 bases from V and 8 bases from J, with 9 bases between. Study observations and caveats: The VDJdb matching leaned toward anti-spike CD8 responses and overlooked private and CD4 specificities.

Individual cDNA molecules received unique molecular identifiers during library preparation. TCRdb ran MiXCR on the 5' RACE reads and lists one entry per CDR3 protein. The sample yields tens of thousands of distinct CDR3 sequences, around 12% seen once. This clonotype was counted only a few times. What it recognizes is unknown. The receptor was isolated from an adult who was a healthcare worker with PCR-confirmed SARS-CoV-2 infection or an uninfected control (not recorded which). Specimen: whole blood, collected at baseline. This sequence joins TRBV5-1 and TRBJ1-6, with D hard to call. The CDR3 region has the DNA TGCGCCAGCAGCTTGGGTGTAGTGGATTCACCCCTCCACTTT. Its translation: CASSLGVVDSPLHF.